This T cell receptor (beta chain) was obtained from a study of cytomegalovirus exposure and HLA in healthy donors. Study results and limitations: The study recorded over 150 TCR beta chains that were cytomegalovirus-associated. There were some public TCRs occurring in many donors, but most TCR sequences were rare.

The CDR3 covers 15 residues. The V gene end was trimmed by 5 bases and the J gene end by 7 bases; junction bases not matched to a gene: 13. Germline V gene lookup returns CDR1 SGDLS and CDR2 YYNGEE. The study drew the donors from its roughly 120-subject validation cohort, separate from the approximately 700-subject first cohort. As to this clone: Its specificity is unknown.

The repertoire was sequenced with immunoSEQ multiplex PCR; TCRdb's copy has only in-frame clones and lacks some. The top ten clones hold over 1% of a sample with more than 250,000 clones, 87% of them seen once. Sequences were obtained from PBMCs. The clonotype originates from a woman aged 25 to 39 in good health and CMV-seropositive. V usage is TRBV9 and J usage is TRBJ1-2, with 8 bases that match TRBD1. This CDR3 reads CASSPGGQGGAGYTF. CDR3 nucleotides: TGTGCCAGCAGTCCTGGTGGACAGGGAGGGGCTGGCTACACCTTC.